This T cell receptor beta chain is from a study of cytomegalovirus exposure and HLA in healthy donors. Whole-study findings and limits: Several top significant clusters appeared, in a later analysis, to be linked to common viral pathogens. TCR beta sequences reportedly predicted most subjects' HLA-A and HLA-B alleles accurately. CMV serostatus was the sole immune exposure data available.

The PCR ran on 60 Vbeta and 13 Jbeta primers. Clones were read by immunoSEQ multiplex PCR, and TCRdb kept only the in-frame ones, dropping some. The sample includes around 150,000 clones, around 80% of them seen just once. Points on this clone: The antigen is unknown.

Germline CDR1 is MGHRA and CDR2 is YSYEKL. Trimming at V came to 1 base and at J to 5 bases, leaving 12 bases not matched to a gene. The CDR3 spans 18 residues. The specimen was PBMCs. V and J are TRBV4-1 and TRBJ2-1; 9 bases line up with TRBD2. The receptor was isolated from a man in his forties or fifties in good health and CMV-seropositive. The CDR3 protein is CASSQGRRGGDRNNEQFF. The CDR3 DNA sequence: TGCGCCAGCAGCCAAGGGCGGCGCGGGGGGGATAGGAACAATGAGCAGTTCTTC.